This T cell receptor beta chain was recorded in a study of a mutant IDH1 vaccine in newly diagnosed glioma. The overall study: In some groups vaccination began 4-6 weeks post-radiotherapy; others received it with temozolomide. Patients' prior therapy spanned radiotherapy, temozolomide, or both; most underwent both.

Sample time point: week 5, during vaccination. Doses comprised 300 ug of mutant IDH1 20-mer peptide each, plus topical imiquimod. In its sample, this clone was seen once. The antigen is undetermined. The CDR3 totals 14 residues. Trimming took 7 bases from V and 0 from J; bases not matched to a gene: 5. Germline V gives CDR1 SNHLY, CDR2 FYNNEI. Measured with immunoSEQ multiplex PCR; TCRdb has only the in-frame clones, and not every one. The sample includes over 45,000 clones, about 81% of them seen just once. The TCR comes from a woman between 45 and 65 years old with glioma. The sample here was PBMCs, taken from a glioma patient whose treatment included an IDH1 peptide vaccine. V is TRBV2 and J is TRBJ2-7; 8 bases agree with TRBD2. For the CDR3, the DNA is TGTGCCAGCACCACTAGCGGAATCTCCTACGAGCAGTACTTC. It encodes CASTTSGISYEQYF.